This passage covers 31 T cell receptor beta chains from one sample sequenced in a study of molecular identifiers for immune sequencing clone quantification. Using its own MiXCR run on the PCR reads, TCRdb lists one record per CDR3 protein. This sample has more than 450,000 distinct CDR3 sequences, with around 21% found just once. The sample comprised naive CD8+ T cells from blood, with Jurkat cell RNA spiked in. Stated subset: FACS-sorted CD8+CD4-CCR7+CD45RA+ naive T cells. The source of these receptors is a human donor in good health. Some libraries in this study had Jurkat cell RNA spiked in.

This clonotype was detected many times. This rearrangement joins TRBV5-1 to TRBJ1-3; D remains ambiguous. The CDR3 runs to 17 residues. Germline V gene lookup returns CDR1 SGHRS and CDR2 YFSETQ. Trimming left V 0 bases short and J 3 bases short, with 16 bases between. The CDR3 reads CASSLELDPTLGNTIYF. CDR3 nucleotide sequence: TGCGCCAGCAGCTTGGAACTAGACCCAACTCTTGGAAACACCATATATTTT.

The rearrangement uses TRBV2 and TRBJ1-4; 12 bases match TRBD1. Germline CDR1 reads SNHLY; CDR2 reads FYNNEI. The CDR3 is 17 residues long. Trimming took 1 base from V and 7 from J; bases not matched to a gene: 7. Here the CDR3 DNA reads TGTGCCAGCAGTGAAGGGGGACAGGGGGCCGCAGGTGAAAAACTGTTTTTT. Its protein is CASSEGGQGAAGEKLFF.

The rearrangement uses TRBV5-1 and TRBJ1-1; D possibly corresponds to TRBD1 (5 bases). Trimming left V 0 bases short and J 10 bases short, with 16 bases between. The CDR3 spans 14 residues. The V gene's germline CDR1 is SGHRS and CDR2 YFSETQ. The CDR3 region is CASSLGIGVAGAFF. DNA of the CDR3: TGCGCCAGCAGCTTGGGTATAGGGGTAGCTGGAGCTTTCTTT.

In this sample, this clonotype turned up many times. The rearrangement links TRBV28 to TRBJ2-7; D remains ambiguous. Per germline, CDR1 MDHEN and CDR2 SYDVKM. V was clipped by 2 bases and J by 0 bases, with 8 bases between them. The CDR3 runs 14 residues. CDR3 sequence (DNA): TGTGCCAGCAGTTTAGTAGGGAACTCCTACGAGCAGTACTTC. This translates into CASSLVGNSYEQYF.

As regards this clonotype: A much larger clonotype is one base distant, so this may be a read error. V and J are TRBV24-1 and TRBJ2-7; D gene unclear. Germline-derived CDR1 and CDR2 are KGHDR and SFDVKD. V lost 10 bases and J lost 0, with 9 bases in between. The CDR3 is 12 residues long. The CDR3 nucleotides are TGTGCCACAAGGACCAGCTCCTACGAGCAGTACTTC. This encodes CATRTSSYEQYF.

This clonotype appeared many times. The chain carries TRBV6-5 and TRBJ1-4; D might be TRBD1 (6 bases). Per the germline V gene, CDR1 is MNHEY and CDR2 is SVGAGI. V lost 2 bases and J lost 5, with 18 bases in between. The CDR3 runs to 17 residues. CDR3 sequence (DNA): TGTGCCAGCAGTTACCAACCCCCGGACAGTTCAAATGAAAAACTGTTTTTT. This gives the protein CASSYQPPDSSNEKLFF.

In its sample, this clonotype was seen once. A much larger clone lies one base from this, so it may be a read error. This chain uses TRBV7-2 with TRBJ2-3, with D perhaps TRBD1 (5 bases). This CDR3 has 15 amino acids. Germline CDR1 and CDR2: SGHTA and FQGNSA. The CDR3 region has the DNA TGTGCCGGCAGCTTAGAAGAGGCAGGGTCAGATACGCAGTATTTT. This encodes CAGSLEEAGSDTQYF.

This clonotype was counted ten times or more. V is TRBV20-1 and J is TRBJ2-7; 8 bases align to TRBD1. Germline trimming cut 5 bases from V and 7 bases from J; bases unmatched to any gene: 7. The CDR3 sequence is 12 residues long. Germline V gene lookup returns CDR1 DFQATT and CDR2 SNEGSKA (reference sequence). The CDR3 nucleotides read TGCAGTGCTTCTCGACAGGGGAGTGAGCAGTACTTC. It specifies CSASRQGSEQYF.

The sample holds a few counts of this clonotype. The chain uses TRBV11-2 and TRBJ2-7, with TRBD1 identical over 7 bases. J gave up 5 bases and V 6 bases, and 4 bases lay outside the gene matches. The CDR3 spans 12 residues. CDR1 is SGHAT, CDR2 FQNNGV, per germline. The CDR3, as DNA: TGTGCCAGCAGTCGACAGGGCCACGAGCAGTACTTC. Translation: CASSRQGHEQYF.

With regard to this clonotype: This may arise from a read error, as a much more abundant clone is one base away. V and J are TRBV13 and TRBJ1-1; D is unresolved. This CDR3 spans 12 amino acids. V lost 5 bases to trimming and J lost 10 bases, with 14 bases between them. Per germline, CDR1 PRHDT and CDR2 FYEKMQ (reference sequence). The CDR3 nucleotides are TGTGCCAGCAGCATATACTTACAGCGAGCTTTCTTT. It translates to CASSIYLQRAFF.

This clonotype was recorded a few times. The junction shows a germline mismatch at one end, possibly a read error. This rearrangement joins TRBV2 to TRBJ2-2; 12 positions match TRBD2. The V gene's germline CDR1 is SNHLY and CDR2 FYNNEI. The CDR3 is 17 amino acids. Here the CDR3 DNA reads TGTGCCAGCAGTGATCTGCTAGCGGGAGGGTACACCGGGAAGCTGTTTTTT. It codes for CASSDLLAGGYTGKLFF.

There are many counts of this clonotype. V usage is TRBV9 and J usage is TRBJ2-3; no definite D call. CDR1 and CDR2 (germline): SGDLS, YYNGEE. The CDR3 has 16 residues. Deletions cut 2 bases from V and 2 bases from J, with 15 bases between. DNA of the CDR3: TGTGCCAGCAGCGTGGAGTCACTACCTATCACAGATACGCAGTATTTT. Its translation is CASSVESLPITDTQYF.

The chain carries TRBV4-2 and TRBJ2-7, with a possible D match to TRBD2 (6 bases). Trimming stripped 0 bases from V and 2 bases from J, with 14 bases between. Germline CDR1 is LGHNA and CDR2 is YNFKEQ. The CDR3 loop spans 16 amino acids. CDR3 sequence reads: CASSQDSGTQAYEQYF. The CDR3 nucleotides read TGTGCCAGCAGCCAAGATTCGGGGACTCAAGCCTACGAGCAGTACTTC.

This clonotype was detected ten times or more. The rearrangement links TRBV7-3 to TRBJ2-2; tentative D call: TRBD2 (6 bases). With 5 bases removed from V and 5 bases from J, the gap between germline ends came to 18 bases. CDR1 is SGHTA and CDR2 is FQGTGA in the germline V gene. The CDR3 spans 16 residues. The CDR3 nucleotides are TGTGCCAGCAGCCAACAGCGGGCCGGAGCGACCGGGGAGCTGTTTTTT. Its protein is CASSQQRAGATGELFF.

In this sample, this clonotype turned up many times. The chain joins TRBV5-1 to TRBJ2-6; 10 bases map to TRBD1. The trim removed 2 bases at V and 4 bases at J, leaving 9 bases unmatched. Germline CDR1 is SGHRS and CDR2 is YFSETQ. CDR3 length: 18 amino acids. The CDR3 DNA is TGCGCCAGCAGCTTCCCGACAGGGGGCGCAGAGGGGGCCAACGTCCTGACTTTC. It encodes CASSFPTGGAEGANVLTF.

Worth noting for this clonotype: An end of the junction differs from the germline gene, which may be a read error. The chain employs TRBV29-1 and TRBJ2-1; no clear D. The CDR3 runs to 17 residues. Germline CDR1 is SQVTM and CDR2 is ANQGSEA. DNA of the CDR3: TGCAGCGTTGAAGTTACAGATCCGTTGGTTACCTACAATGAGCAGTCCTTC. Protein sequence: CSVEVTDPLVTYNEQSF.

The CDR3 DNA follows: TGCGCCAGCAGCTCTGACTTACGCACTGAAGCTTTCTTT. It codes for CASSSDLRTEAFF. J is TRBJ1-1 and V is TRBV5-1; D gene ambiguous. Germline assignment: CDR1 SGHRS and CDR2 YFSETQ. This CDR3 is built from 13 residues. V shed 3 bases and J shed 4 bases, with 10 bases lying between them.

This clonotype was seen more than once but under ten times. V usage is TRBV19 and J usage is TRBJ1-1; 8 positions agree with TRBD1. The germline V gene has CDR1 LNHDA and CDR2 SQIVND (reference sequence). The ends lost 4 bases at V and 0 bases at J; junction bases unmatched: 4. The CDR3 is 15 residues long. The CDR3 region has the DNA TGTGCCAGTAGTACGACAGGGGCTATGAACACTGAAGCTTTCTTT. Protein product: CASSTTGAMNTEAFF.

In regard to this clonotype: This may be a read error, as it is one base from a much larger clone. As the CDR3 is not closed by the conserved phenylalanine or tryptophan, this likely results from a read error. The V and J genes are TRBV4-3 and TRBJ2-7; no reliable D call. V was trimmed by 4 bases and J by 4 bases, leaving 14 bases between them. This CDR3 has 14 amino acids. CDR1 and CDR2 from the germline V gene are LGHNA and YSLEER. The CDR3, as DNA: TGCGCCAGCAGCCCGAATCAACACCGATACGAGCAGTACCTC. Translated, it gives CASSPNQHRYEQYL.

Turning to this clonotype: The CDR3 carries no conserved terminal phenylalanine or tryptophan, so it likely arises from a read error. The genes are TRBV7-3 and TRBJ2-1; no definite D call. The CDR3 loop spans 17 amino acids. Germline V gene sequence: CDR1 SGHTA, CDR2 FQGTGA. V was trimmed by 0 bases and J by 6 bases, leaving 18 bases between them. The CDR3 reads CASSLTPTPKVFNEQFS. In nucleotides, the CDR3 is TGTGCCAGCAGCTTAACCCCCACCCCAAAGGTTTTCAATGAGCAGTTCTCC.

A word on this clonotype: This clone may be a read error of a much larger clone one base away. This chain connects TRBV7-9 to TRBJ2-7, with D perhaps matching TRBD2 (6 bases). The V gene's germline CDR1 is SEHNR and CDR2 FQNEAQ (reference sequence). The CDR3 contains 14 residues. Trimming pared 1 base from V and 9 bases from J, leaving 16 bases between. The CDR3 region has the DNA TGTGCCAGCAGCTTAGGGCTGCGGCCCGGGGGGCAGTACTTC. Translating it yields CASSLGLRPGGQYF. The full variable domain, in which reference TRBV7-9 and TRBJ2-7 provide the parts outside the CDR3, is DTGVSQNPRHKITKRGQNVTFRCDPISEHNRLYWYRQTLGQGPEFLTYFQNEAQLEKSRLLSDRFSAERPKGSFSTLEIQRTEQGDSAMYLCASSLGLRPGGQYFGPGTRLTVT.

Only a few counts were recorded for this clonotype. The V call is TRBV12-3 or TRBV12-4, the J call TRBJ2-3, with 7 bases aligning to TRBD1. The CDR3 has 16 residues. Trimming cost V 3 bases and J 6 bases; bases outside gene matches: 12. CDR3 nucleotides: TGTGCCAGCAGTTTCCCTAGTAGGGGGCCACAGGATACGCAGTATTTT. Protein product: CASSFPSRGPQDTQYF.

This clonotype was seen just once. The chain couples TRBV9 to TRBJ2-1; no definite D call. Trimming took 4 bases from V and 10 from J, leaving 15 bases between them. CDR3 length: 13 residues. The germline gives CDR1 SGDLS, CDR2 YYNGEE. This CDR3 is CASSTWAGEEQFF. CDR3 bases: TGTGCCAGCAGCACCTGGGCAGGCGAAGAGCAGTTCTTC.

The table lists this clonotype with a few counts. The genes are TRBV4-1 and TRBJ2-5, with unresolved D. The CDR3 has 11 amino acids. V was pared by 1 base and J by 7 bases, with 4 bases between. In germline, CDR1 is MGHRA, CDR2 YSYEKL. Written as DNA, the CDR3 is TGCGCCAGCAGCCAAGGGGTGACCCAGTACTTC. This encodes CASSQGVTQYF.

This clonotype came up a few times. The chain recombines TRBV4-1 with TRBJ2-3; D is unclear. This CDR3 contains 14 residues. V was shortened by 4 bases and J by 9 bases, with 17 bases between the two germline ends. Germline loops: CDR1 MGHRA, CDR2 YSYEKL. CDR3 loop: CASSPSGPFPTQYF. The CDR3 DNA sequence: TGCGCCAGCAGCCCGTCCGGACCTTTCCCCACGCAGTATTTT.

This chain links TRBV4-1 with TRBJ2-5; D unclear. CDR3 length equals 13 residues. In germline, CDR1 is MGHRA, CDR2 YSYEKL. Trimming stripped 3 bases from V and 3 bases from J, with 8 bases between. The CDR3 DNA reads TGCGCCAGCAGCCATGCGGTCGAAGAGACCCAGTACTTC. Amino acids: CASSHAVEETQYF.

This clonotype appeared many times. The rearrangement links TRBV4-3 to TRBJ2-7, with D hard to call. The ends were cut back, 0 bases at V and 2 bases at J, with 8 bases in the middle. The CDR3 has 14 amino acids. The germline CDR1 and CDR2 sequences are LGHNA and YSLEER. The CDR3 sequence is CASSQEVGAYEQYF. As DNA, the CDR3 is TGCGCCAGCAGCCAAGAAGTAGGTGCCTACGAGCAGTACTTC.

Of note for this clonotype: An end of the junction does not agree with germline; a read error may underlie this. The chain links TRBV6-2 or TRBV6-3 to TRBJ1-1; D remains ambiguous. The CDR3 has 12 amino acids. Germline V gene sequence: CDR1 MNHEY, CDR2 SVGEGT. CDR3 nucleotide sequence: TGTGTCAGCAGTTGGATGAACACTGAAGCTTTCTTT. Amino acids: CVSSWMNTEAFF.

In this sample, this clonotype turned up many times. This chain's CDR3 is CASGARTYFGEKLFF. In DNA, the CDR3 is TGTGCCAGCGGGGCCCGGACTTACTTTGGAGAAAAACTGTTTTTT. The chain recombines TRBV6-5 with TRBJ1-4, with a tentative D call TRBD1 (5 bases). V was cut by 8 bases and J by 8 bases, with 21 bases left in between. Germline values: CDR1 MNHEY, CDR2 SVGAGI. CDR3 length: 15 residues.

There are a few counts of this clonotype. The rearrangement uses TRBV30 and TRBJ2-3; 7 bases agree with TRBD2. The CDR3 covers 14 residues. The germline V gene encodes CDR1 GTSNPN and CDR2 SVGIG (reference sequence). V shed 4 bases, J shed 1 base, and the junction held 5 bases outside the gene matches. This CDR3 reads CAWTLAGGTDTQYF. The DNA of the CDR3 is TGTGCCTGGACCTTAGCGGGCGGCACAGATACGCAGTATTTT.

The CDR3 protein is CAISETTDRGTDTQYF. The CDR3 DNA is TGTGCCATCAGTGAGACTACGGACAGGGGGACAGATACGCAGTATTTT. The chain couples TRBV10-3 to TRBJ2-3; 10 positions match TRBD1. The CDR3 is 16 amino acids. J gave up 3 bases and V 2 bases, and 5 bases lay outside the gene matches. Looked up from germline, CDR1 is ENHRY and CDR2 is SYGVKD.